Sequencing of this TCR beta chain was carried out in a study of monozygotic twins with inflammatory bowel disease. Using the 5' RACE reads, TCRdb records one entry per CDR3 protein without DNA. The table for this sample gives under 150,000 distinct CDR3 sequences. The germline gives CDR1 SGHRS, CDR2 YFSETQ. The CDR3 sequence is 17 residues long. The chain combines TRBV5-1 with TRBJ2-1; the D gene TCRdb calls, TRBD1, cannot be checked with no DNA. Specimen: blood. This TCR derives from a human donor with ulcerative colitis or Crohn's disease, or a healthy co-twin of an affected twin (not recorded which). CDR3 residues: CASSLLGVGNSYNEQFF.